This T cell receptor (beta chain) originates from a study of CD8+ T cells in alopecia areata. The length of the CDR3 is 12 residues. After removal of 0 bases from V and 11 bases from J, the junction contained 2 bases not matched to a gene. Germline values: CDR1 SGHRS, CDR2 YFSETQ. It was cDNA, reverse transcribed from extracted RNA, that served as the sequencing template. The protocol was immunoSEQ multiplex PCR, while the TCRdb copy is restricted to in-frame clones and leaves out a portion. The repertoire holds 90,000 to 120,000 clones, with 55% to 75% as singletons. Material: CD8+ T cells sorted from blood. This sequence originates from a human donor in good health. The V and J genes are TRBV5-1 and TRBJ1-2; 9 positions agree with TRBD1. CDR3 DNA: TGCGCCAGCAGCTTGGGGACAGGGGAGTACACCTTC. Protein: CASSLGTGEYTF.